A single sample gave rise to the 14 T cell receptor beta chains below, sequenced in a study of post-analysis software for immune sequencing data. Study results and caveats: TRBV segments more frequent in patients than in controls numbered five and included TRBV5-6, TRBV5-1 and TRBV20-1.

These receptors have no identified antigens. Researchers reported that TCR beta cDNA libraries carried unique molecular identifiers. TCRdb reprocessed the PCR reads with MiXCR, giving one entry per CDR3 protein. The sample records almost 700,000 distinct CDR3 sequences, 59% being singletons. The sequenced sample consisted of blood. Receptors originate from a girl aged 2 to 9 with multiple sclerosis.

J is TRBJ2-5 and V is TRBV7-7; 11 positions agree with TRBD2. After removal of 4 bases from V and 0 bases from J, the junction contained 4 bases not matched to a gene. The length of the CDR3 is 16 residues. Looked up from germline, CDR1 is SSHAT and CDR2 is FNYEAQ (reference sequence). The CDR3 nucleotides read TGTGCCAGCAGCTCTCGACTAGCGGGGAACCAAGAGACCCAGTACTTC. It specifies CASSSRLAGNQETQYF.

This chain uses TRBV5-1 with TRBJ1-1, with a possible D match to TRBD1 (5 bases). The CDR3 is made up of 14 amino acids. Deletions cut 4 bases from V and 1 base from J, with 11 bases between. Germline V gene sequence: CDR1 SGHRS, CDR2 YFSETQ. The CDR3 here is CASSRQNTNTEAFF. CDR3 bases: TGCGCCAGCAGCCGACAGAATACGAACACTGAAGCTTTCTTT.

CDR3 protein: CSALRLAGQETQYF. DNA for the CDR3: TGCAGTGCCCTCCGACTAGCGGGACAAGAGACCCAGTACTTC. V gene TRBV20-1 combines with J gene TRBJ2-5, with 11 nucleotides matching TRBD2. Germline CDR1 DFQATT, CDR2 SNEGSKA (reference sequence). Losses at the gene ends were 6 bases for V and 2 bases for J; bases not matched to a gene: 5. The CDR3 is made up of 14 amino acids.

This clonotype was seen only a few times. The chain is built from TRBV20-1 and TRBJ1-2, with D hard to call. This CDR3 is built from 16 residues. V was pared by 3 bases and J by 5 bases, with 22 bases between. Per the germline V gene, CDR1 is DFQATT and CDR2 is SNEGSKA (reference sequence). The CDR3 sequence: CSARGLGAGLLYGYTF. The CDR3 region has the DNA TGCAGTGCTAGGGGGTTGGGAGCAGGACTTTTGTATGGCTACACCTTC.

This clonotype was recorded a few times. This chain connects TRBV6-5 to TRBJ2-5; 10 bases agree with TRBD1. V was pared by 6 bases and J by 2 bases, with 3 bases of the junction left unmatched. This CDR3 is built from 14 residues. Germline V gene data show CDR1 as MNHEY and CDR2 as SVGAGI. The CDR3 reads CASRGQGWQETQYF. The CDR3 DNA reads TGTGCCAGCAGGGGACAGGGGTGGCAAGAGACCCAGTACTTC.

This chain joins TRBV7-8 and TRBJ2-3, with D perhaps assigned TRBD1 or TRBD2 (6 bases each). This CDR3 is 14 amino acids long. Looked up from germline, CDR1 is SGHVS and CDR2 is FQNEAQ. V lost 3 bases, J lost 6 bases, and 13 bases lay in between. The CDR3 reads CASSFGQGRDTQYF. DNA of the CDR3: TGTGCCAGCAGCTTTGGGCAGGGGAGGGATACGCAGTATTTT. Full variable domain (remainder filled in from reference TRBV7-8 and TRBJ2-3): GAGVSQSPRYKVAKRGQDVALRCDPISGHVSLFWYQQALGQGPEFLTYFQNEAQLDKSGLPSDRFFAERPEGSVSTLKIQRTQQEDSAVYLCASSFGQGRDTQYFGPGTRLTVL.

The chain is built from TRBV20-1 and TRBJ2-2; 7 bases are shared with TRBD1. Germline CDR1 reads DFQATT; CDR2 reads SNEGSKA (reference sequence). CDR3 length equals 13 residues. V shed 4 bases and J 7 bases; nucleotides not matched to a gene: 6. CDR3 amino acids: CSAISTGLGELFF. CDR3 sequence (DNA): TGCAGTGCTATTTCGACAGGGCTCGGGGAGCTGTTTTTT.

This clonotype occurred a few times. J is TRBJ1-2 and V is TRBV7-9; TRBD1 aligns across 7 bases. The junction had 8 bases not matched to a gene; V was cut back by 0 bases and J by 7 bases. Per germline, CDR1 SEHNR and CDR2 FQNEAQ (reference sequence). CDR3 length: 15 amino acids. The CDR3 loop is CASSLAQTTGAGYTF. CDR3 nucleotide sequence: TGTGCCAGCAGCTTAGCCCAAACTACAGGGGCTGGCTACACCTTC.

The chain joins TRBV29-1 to TRBJ2-5, with 12 bases fitting TRBD2. CDR3 length: 14 amino acids. Trimming removed 6 bases from V and 7 bases from J; junction bases left unmatched: 9. Looked up from germline, CDR1 is SQVTM and CDR2 is ANQGSEA. CDR3: CSVGGLAGIGTQYF. CDR3 nucleotides: TGCAGCGTCGGCGGACTAGCGGGAATCGGGACCCAGTACTTC.

V usage is TRBV7-6 and J usage is TRBJ1-5; possible D gene TRBD1, 6 bases. The germline gives CDR1 SGHVS, CDR2 FNYEAQ. This CDR3 region has 15 residues. The V end lost 6 bases, the J end lost 5 bases, and 17 bases lay between the germline ends. The CDR3 sequence is CASSERDRGHQPQHF. The DNA of the CDR3 is TGTGCCAGCAGTGAGCGAGACCGGGGGCATCAGCCCCAGCATTTT.

The chain carries TRBV20-1 and TRBJ2-5; maybe TRBD1 (5 bases). CDR3 length: 14 amino acids. CDR1 and CDR2 (germline): DFQATT, SNEGSKA (reference sequence). Trimming took 0 bases from V and 2 from J, leaving 10 bases between them. CDR3 coding DNA: TGCAGTGCTAGAGATCGAGACAGACAAGAGACCCAGTACTTC. This gives the protein CSARDRDRQETQYF.

The chain links TRBV10-3 to TRBJ1-2, with a weak D call TRBD1 (5 bases). This CDR3 has 15 amino acids. V gave up 4 bases and J gave up 4 bases, with 16 bases separating them. The germline V gene has CDR1 ENHRY and CDR2 SYGVKD. This CDR3 reads CAISGEGSAIYGYTF. The CDR3, as DNA: TGTGCCATCAGTGGGGAGGGGAGTGCCATCTATGGCTACACCTTC.

J is TRBJ2-1 and V is TRBV9, with D maybe TRBD2 (6 bases). This CDR3 spans 17 amino acids. V was pared by 0 bases and J by 3 bases, with 16 bases between. The germline CDR1 and CDR2 sequences are SGDLS and YYNGEE. The CDR3 DNA reads as TGTGCCAGCAGCGTAGGTTTTTGGGGACTTAACTACAATGAGCAGTTCTTC. This translates into CASSVGFWGLNYNEQFF.

The table lists this clonotype with a few counts. V is TRBV11-3 and J is TRBJ1-2; the D gene is possibly TRBD1 (6 bases). V lost 4 bases and J 5 bases, leaving 14 bases between the germline ends. The CDR3 totals 14 residues. Germline V gene sequence: CDR1 SGHNT, CDR2 YENEEA. The chain's CDR3 is CASSSNQGWYGYTF. CDR3 coding DNA: TGTGCCAGCAGCTCCAACCAGGGGTGGTATGGCTACACCTTC.